The rows below give T cell receptor beta chains drawn from one sample of a study of identical twins' blood T cells. TCRdb processed the 5' RACE reads anew with MiXCR; each CDR3 protein has one entry. This sample carries 300,000 to 450,000 distinct CDR3 sequences, 28% of them seen once, and the ten largest clones take around 5.6%. The specimen was PBMCs. The receptor set was obtained from a woman aged 18-49 years in good health. The CDR3 runs from the conserved cysteine through the conserved F or W. D genes are given only for firm matches. Expanded clones get a size class; other rows say once, few or many, or leave the size out.

V	J	size	D	CDR3	DNA
TRBV6-1	TRBJ1-5	NA	NA	CASRDAYYQPQHF	TGTGCCAGCAGAGATGCCTACTATCAGCCCCAGCATTTT
TRBV11-2	TRBJ2-7	few	TRBD1	CASSLGTGGNEQYF	TGTGCCAGCAGCTTAGGCACAGGGGGTAACGAGCAGTACTTC
TRBV20-1	TRBJ2-3	few	NA	CSASPTGWEASTDTQYF	TGCAGTGCTAGTCCCACGGGGTGGGAAGCTAGCACAGATACGCAGTATTTT
TRBV13	TRBJ1-1	NA	NA	CASSLKEIRTEAFF	TGTGCCAGCAGCTTAAAGGAGATCCGGACTGAAGCTTTCTTT
TRBV6-2/TRBV6-3	TRBJ2-1	few	TRBD2	CASSTRTSGSISYNEQFF	TGTGCCAGCAGTACCCGGACTAGCGGGAGTATATCCTACAATGAGCAGTTCTTC
TRBV29-1	TRBJ1-5	many	NA	CSVDLGQGQHF	TGCAGCGTTGATCTCGGGCAGGGCCAGCATTTT
TRBV9	TRBJ2-7	few	NA	CASSVGGVSIYEQYF	TGTGCCAGCAGCGTAGGGGGGGTATCGATTTACGAGCAGTACTTC
TRBV2	TRBJ1-1	NA	NA	CASSVLSSRAFF	TGTGCCAGCAGTGTTCTGAGCTCAAGGGCTTTCTTT
TRBV29-1	TRBJ2-2	few	TRBD1	CSVTGDTGELFF	TGCAGCGTAACAGGGGACACCGGGGAGCTGTTTTTT
TRBV6-6	TRBJ1-1	few	NA	CASSYDRTEAFF	TGTGCCAGCAGCTACGACAGGACTGAAGCTTTCTTT
TRBV5-1	TRBJ1-1	many	NA	CASSRARNTEAFF	TGCGCCAGCAGCCGGGCCCGGAACACTGAAGCTTTCTTT
TRBV29-1	TRBJ1-2	few	NA	CSVEKDRGYTF	TGCAGCGTTGAAAAAGACAGAGGCTACACCTTC
TRBV9	TRBJ2-7	NA	NA	CASSVDRGEQYF	TGTGCCAGCAGCGTTGATCGGGGCGAGCAGTACTTC
TRBV11-2	TRBJ2-1	once	TRBD2	CAGSPRGAGRNEQFF	TGTGCCGGCAGCCCCCGCGGAGCGGGGCGCAATGAGCAGTTCTTC
TRBV29-1	TRBJ2-3	many	NA	CSVERDSADTQYF	TGCAGCGTGGAACGGGACTCGGCAGATACGCAGTATTTT
TRBV20-1	TRBJ2-3	few	NA	CSAREEFTQYF	TGCAGTGCTAGAGAGGAGTTCACGCAGTATTTT
TRBV29-1	TRBJ1-1	NA	NA	CSVSGQGRDTEAFF	TGCAGCGTTTCAGGGCAGGGGAGAGACACTGAAGCTTTCTTT
TRBV20-1	TRBJ1-3	NA	NA	CSARSGYGNTIYF	TGCAGTGCTAGGTCGGGATATGGAAACACCATATATTTT
TRBV10-3	TRBJ1-6	many	NA	CAISVTGQNSPLHF	TGTGCCATCAGTGTCACAGGACAGAATTCACCCCTCCACTTT
TRBV20-1	TRBJ1-2	NA	TRBD1	CSARDIGQANGYTF	TGCAGTGCTAGAGATATCGGACAGGCTAATGGCTACACCTTC
TRBV20-1	TRBJ2-2	NA	TRBD2	CSAPSGTNTGELFF	TGCAGTGCTCCTAGCGGTACGAACACCGGGGAGCTGTTTTTT
TRBV24-1	TRBJ2-3	NA	NA	CATSDHPRTDTQYF	TGTGCCACCAGTGATCACCCTAGGACAGATACGCAGTATTTT
TRBV29-1	TRBJ2-5	few	TRBD1	CSVGGQRETQYF	TGCAGCGTTGGGGGACAGAGAGAGACCCAGTACTTC
TRBV20-1	TRBJ1-2	NA	NA	CSAVSTGNIRNYGYTF	TGCAGTGCTGTGAGTACAGGGAACATTAGAAACTATGGCTACACCTTC
TRBV5-1	TRBJ1-2	NA	TRBD1	CASSPGDRDYYGYTF	TGCGCCAGCAGCCCCGGGGACAGGGACTACTATGGCTACACCTTC
TRBV7-6	TRBJ2-7	NA	TRBD2	CASSLGLAGDTSYEQYF	TGTGCCAGCAGCTTAGGACTAGCGGGGGATACCTCCTACGAGCAGTACTTC
TRBV7-7	TRBJ2-1	NA	TRBD2	CASSLEGTSGSYNEQFF	TGTGCCAGCAGCTTAGAGGGGACTAGCGGTTCATACAATGAGCAGTTCTTC
TRBV18	TRBJ1-1	few	TRBD1	CASSSTGPGTGMNTEAFF	TGTGCCAGCTCATCCACCGGTCCCGGGACAGGAATGAACACTGAAGCTTTCTTT
TRBV2	TRBJ1-3	many	NA	CASSANIGGNTIYF	TGTGCCAGCAGTGCCAACATTGGCGGAAACACCATATATTTT
TRBV7-9	TRBJ2-7	few	NA	CASSLDWIFYEQYF	TGTGCCAGCAGCTTAGATTGGATTTTCTACGAGCAGTACTTC
TRBV20-1	TRBJ1-1	few	NA	CSARPTRNTEAFF	TGCAGTGCTAGACCGACACGGAACACTGAAGCTTTCTTT
TRBV10-3	TRBJ1-2	many	NA	CAISSGVPDYGYTF	TGTGCCATCAGCTCAGGGGTTCCCGACTATGGCTACACCTTC
TRBV29-1	TRBJ2-1	NA	NA	CSVGGSSDFYNEQFF	TGCAGCGTTGGGGGGTCTTCCGACTTTTACAATGAGCAGTTCTTC
TRBV6-5	TRBJ1-2	NA	TRBD1	CASSSPTGTDYGYAF	TGTGCCAGCAGTTCCCCGACAGGGACAGACTATGGCTACGCCTTC
TRBV10-2	TRBJ2-1	NA	NA	CASTGTFGQFF	TGCGCCAGCACTGGGACCTTCGGGCAGTTCTTC
TRBV5-1	TRBJ1-2	NA	NA	CASSLQDTANYGYTF	TGCGCCAGCAGCCTCCAGGACACGGCTAACTATGGCTACACCTTC
TRBV25-1	TRBJ1-1	NA	NA	CASSGYANTEAFF	TGTGCCAGCAGTGGCTACGCGAACACTGAAGCTTTCTTT
TRBV7-9	TRBJ1-1	NA	NA	CASGLASGGTEAFF	TGTGCCAGCGGCTTAGCCTCGGGGGGCACTGAAGCTTTCTTT
TRBV7-6	TRBJ1-4	NA	TRBD1	CASSLTGTGREKLFF	TGTGCCAGCAGCTTAACCGGGACAGGGAGGGAAAAACTGTTTTTT
TRBV29-1	TRBJ2-1	NA	TRBD2	CSVEEVLAGATSDEQFF	TGCAGCGTTGAAGAGGTTTTAGCGGGAGCAACTTCGGATGAGCAGTTCTTC
TRBV20-1	TRBJ1-2	NA	NA	CSAKIGNYGYTF	TGCAGTGCCAAGATAGGGAACTATGGCTACACCTTC
TRBV19	TRBJ1-1	NA	TRBD1	CASSQDRVTEAFF	TGTGCCAGTAGTCAGGACAGGGTCACTGAAGCTTTCTTT
TRBV7-9	TRBJ2-3	few	TRBD1	CASSLGQGDSTDTQYF	TGTGCCAGCAGCTTAGGACAGGGAGATAGCACAGATACGCAGTATTTT
TRBV2	TRBJ2-1	NA	NA	CASSAGLYNEQFF	TGTGCCAGCAGTGCAGGGCTGTACAATGAGCAGTTCTTC
TRBV12-3/TRBV12-4	TRBJ2-7	NA	TRBD2	CASSTEGLDFYEQYF	TGTGCCAGCAGTACGGAAGGACTAGATTTCTACGAGCAGTACTTC
TRBV12-3/TRBV12-4	TRBJ1-1	NA	NA	CASSPRKDTEAFF	TGTGCCAGCAGCCCTCGAAAGGACACTGAAGCTTTCTTT
TRBV7-9	TRBJ2-1	NA	NA	CASSTSSSGGEQFF	TGTGCCAGCAGCACCAGTAGTTCCGGAGGTGAGCAGTTCTTC
TRBV7-9	TRBJ2-1	NA	NA	CASSPRGGIYNEQFF	TGTGCCAGCAGCCCTCGCGGCGGAATCTACAATGAGCAGTTCTTC
TRBV12-3/TRBV12-4	TRBJ1-2	NA	TRBD1	CASSLGTGGFGGYTF	TGTGCCAGCAGTTTAGGGACAGGGGGCTTCGGTGGCTACACCTTC
TRBV11-2	TRBJ1-2	few	NA	CASSLGHGGNYGYTF	TGTGCCAGCAGCCTAGGACATGGGGGTAACTATGGCTACACCTTC
TRBV4-2	TRBJ2-7	once	NA	CASSQPGDSTIEQYF	TGTGCCAGCAGCCAGCCCGGGGACTCCACCATCGAGCAGTACTTC
TRBV18	TRBJ1-2	NA	NA	CASSPGTSTYGYTF	TGTGCCAGCTCACCGGGGACATCGACCTATGGCTACACCTTC
TRBV5-1	TRBJ1-2	few	NA	CASSLGHGRTYGYTF	TGCGCCAGCAGCTTAGGACATGGAAGAACTTATGGCTACACCTTC
TRBV29-1	TRBJ1-4	NA	NA	CSVIQGNNEKLFF	TGCAGCGTAATCCAGGGAAATAATGAAAAACTGTTTTTT
TRBV28	TRBJ1-4	few	NA	CAGGGATNEKLFF	TGTGCCGGAGGGGGGGCAACTAATGAAAAACTGTTTTTT
TRBV18	TRBJ1-2	NA	NA	CASSPPSNYGYTF	TGTGCCAGCTCACCACCCTCCAACTATGGCTACACCTTC
TRBV11-2	TRBJ2-1	NA	NA	CASSPHGGEQFF	TGTGCCAGCAGCCCCCACGGGGGCGAGCAGTTCTTC
TRBV16	TRBJ2-1	NA	NA	CASIILGLSYNEQFF	TGTGCCAGCATTATTTTGGGGCTCTCCTACAATGAGCAGTTCTTC
TRBV20-1	TRBJ2-1	few	TRBD2	CSARERGANNEQFF	TGCAGTGCTAGGGAGCGGGGGGCGAACAATGAGCAGTTCTTC